The sequence of this T cell receptor beta chain was determined in a study of cytomegalovirus exposure and HLA in healthy donors (dated by TCRdb to 2015 to 2018). Regarding the study in general: An earlier analysis of about 530 of the donors reported approximately 260 Gb of sequence data and approximately 120 million unique TCR beta sequences obtained from about 179 million T cells. An early release that covered 640 HLA-typed donors contained about 290 gigabases of sequencing data and 75 million to 100 million unique TCR sequences. In a later analysis, previously published TCR beta repertoires from about 640 donors were re-analyzed and high-resolution HLA genotyping was added so that TCR occurrence patterns could be studied. To predict cytomegalovirus infection status, the study combined high-throughput TCR immunosequencing, statistical association of individual TCRs with disease status, and machine learning. To decide whether each TCR beta V gene segment behaved as functional or pseudogenic, an earlier analysis of fewer than 750 of the donors relied on high-throughput TCR beta sequencing. The study used immunosequencing to profile the T cell repertoires of about 670 subjects and linked those repertoires to cytomegalovirus serostatus. The number of typed donors differed by locus: 629-630 for A, B, C, DRB1 and DQB1; 500 to 550 for DQA1; roughly 600 for DPA1; and some 430 for DPB1. A later genetic analysis took genome-wide SNP genotypes for 398 of the 666 donors and used that subset as a discovery cohort. In the later analysis, no new phenotypic data were used to find candidate immune exposures; instead, reliance was placed on TCR beta sequences and their occurrence across donors. Of the roughly 400 genotyped donors, roughly 80% were placed in the genetic ancestry cluster associated with self-reported Caucasian donors. Roughly five DR-DQ haplotypes were handled as single units for association and clustering, since linkage in the cohort was strong. A separate validation cohort of about 110 different subjects was used in addition to the approximately 640-subject first cohort. HLA typing included class I and class II loci at four-digit resolution. All discovery cohort repertoires had been generated on a single sequencing platform. Among several hundred genotyped donors of the cohort, an average of roughly 230,000 unique TCR beta nucleotide sequences was sequenced per donor, of which about 18% were non-productive. Donor age, sex, ethnicity and CMV serostatus were collected together with the repertoire data. The study was designed to test whether signatures of past pathogen exposure could be identified by cataloging public T cell receptors. General study outcomes and caveats: In the study, some 160 TCR beta chains were listed as associated with cytomegalovirus. Because counts were too low, about 18 rarely observed V segments, including chromosome 9 orphons, were excluded from the earlier analysis of 587 of the donors. Correlated functional status among segregating V segments might be attributable to linkage disequilibrium, but an unknown experimental factor could not be ruled out. Most TCR sequences were seen in very few donors, while some public TCRs were found in many individuals. A further reported finding was that TCR beta sequences accurately predicted the HLA-A and HLA-B alleles for most subjects in the first cohort. Presence/absence analyses assumed roughly uniform sequencing depth across donors, an assumption that may not hold. It was suggested by the authors that the approach could potentially be generalized to other disease states and immunological phenotypes. CMV serostatus was the only immune exposure information available for the cohort. According to a later analysis, most CMV-associated TCR beta chains appeared to be HLA-restricted, and the HLA associations seemed to be driven largely by CMV exposure. Compared with equally common non-associated chains, HLA-associated TCR beta chains in a later analysis were more clonally expanded and had lower generation probabilities. A cluster of highly shared sequence variants was judged likely to represent a technical artifact of the sequencing pipeline. According to a later analysis, parvovirus B19, influenza, CMV and Epstein-Barr virus appeared linked to several top co-occurrence clusters. An earlier analysis of around 540 of the donors showed that most TCR beta V segments appeared in productive rearrangements either about 90% or about 30% of the time, which broadly matched IMGT annotations. Only TCR beta chains were sequenced in this cohort, and the absence of alpha or paired-chain data limited detectable features. In a later analysis, around 15,000 TCR beta sequences were associated with specific HLA alleles at a false discovery rate of 0.05. Some IMGT-functional V segments, including TRBV6-2 and TRBV6-3, could not be distinguished by the 87-base-pair reads and were therefore excluded. In vitro tests confirmed that a few of the cytomegalovirus-associated TCR beta chains recognize cytomegalovirus antigens. Because HLA typing was missing for some donors at each locus, association tests included only the typed subset. Strong co-occurrence of HLA alleles, especially DR and DQ, made assigning TCR associations to individual alleles difficult. In a later genetic analysis, a missense DCLRE1C variant was associated with V-gene and J-gene trimming of TCR beta chains, and the association was replicated in an independent cohort. In a later analysis, TCR association rates were found to vary across HLA loci, with the most associated TCRs seen for DRB1 alleles and the fewest for HLA-C alleles. In both the original and validation cohorts, the classifier was reported to diagnose cytomegalovirus status with high specificity and sensitivity. According to a later genetic analysis, donors in an Asian-associated ancestry cluster had fewer N-insertions in productive TCRs than the approximately 650-donor mean.

Library generation was performed with the immunoSEQ multiplex PCR assay. For the multiplex PCR, a mixture combining 60 forward primers for TCR Vbeta segments and 13 reverse primers for TCR Jbeta segments was used. A multiplex PCR assay on genomic DNA amplified the CDR3 region of rearranged TCR beta genes. The Illumina HiSeq System was used to sequence the amplified TCR beta libraries as 87-base-pair reads. Per the source publication's procedure: A later analysis tallied approximately 87 million unique TCR beta chains across the approximately 670 repertoires, and some 10 million of those chains were shared by two or more donors. Raw reads were error-corrected and collapsed into unique sequences with a nearest-neighbor algorithm that merged closely related sequences to remove PCR and sequencing errors. Alignment of CDR3 sequences to IMGT reference sequences was used to assign V, D and J gene segments. For a sequence to be retained, a match of at least six nucleotides was required to both a V gene segment and a J gene segment. Rearrangements were classified as productive when the CDR3 lacked stop codons and remained in frame with V and J, and all other rearrangements were classified as non-productive. Following IMGT convention, CDR3 was defined as the stretch from the second conserved V-encoded cysteine up to the conserved J-encoded phenylalanine. Sequences without an unambiguous match to a single V gene segment were excluded from the earlier analysis of approximately 560 of the donors. In an earlier analysis of several hundred of the donors, a V segment was called functional when productive rearrangements were above 56.7%, and segregating when the standard deviation between donors exceeded 5%. A statistical classification framework was built to diagnose cytomegalovirus status from the catalog of TCR beta chain sequences. In a later analysis, TCR nucleotide sequences were compared against IMGT/GENE-DB human TR gene sequences so that V and J genes could be assigned. The TCRdist pipeline was used in a later analysis to assign CDR3 sequences and most-parsimonious VDJ recombination scenarios. In a later analysis, each TCR beta chain was defined by its CDR3 amino acid sequence together with its V-gene family, and reads lacking a unique V-gene family were excluded. A later analysis removed 500 to 600 highly shared, low-generation-probability nucleotide sequences to deal with suspected cross-contamination and a sequencing artifact. In a later analysis, a clonal expansion index was calculated for each public chain from normalized within-repertoire ranks of inferred template counts. In a later analysis, generation probabilities were computed using a VDJ recombination model fitted to out-of-frame rearrangements, and the results were checked against IGoR. In a later analysis, hypergeometric tests were used to score TCR-TCR, TCR-HLA and TCR-CMV co-occurrence, with a repertoire-size bias correction applied to TCR pairs. False discovery rates were estimated in a later analysis by permuting HLA or CMV assignments 20 times. In a later analysis, co-occurring TCRs were grouped using DBSCAN, and TCRdist sequence similarity was added for clustering within HLA-allele-positive subsets. Repertoires with fewer than 30,000 or more than 120,000 public chains were left out of co-occurrence clustering, as were four to six repertoires with anomalous nucleotide sharing. As stored in TCRdb, this immuneACCESS dataset retains in-frame rearrangements with V and J assigned. A fraction of the clones does not appear; measured against another copy, unresolved V genes explain less than half of the discrepancy, and the remainder lacks a known reason. V and J calls and clone size are given by that table; D and trimming were obtained from the DNA. The sample data list about 150,000 clones, and 75% to 80% of these were observed just once. In total, the top ten clones hold 0.66% of the sample.

This clone was detected once. Its recognized antigen is unknown. One base away there is no much larger clone; base qualities are not given. The junction carries 13 bases between V and J, which are trimmed by 3 bases and 13 bases respectively. CDR1 and CDR2 are read off the germline V gene as SGHAT and FQNNGV. Including the terminal cysteine and phenylalanine, the CDR3 comprises 13 residues. The entry retains the CDR3 DNA only, 39 bases that are in frame from base 1. The cohort comprised some 680 healthy bone marrow donors. Cohort members were all nominally healthy when sampled, although unrecorded immune exposures were likely present. The donor was CMV seronegative and belonged to the group of more than 300 seronegative cohort members. Every donor gave a peripheral blood sample, and the peripheral blood mononuclear cells from that sample were used for TCR beta sequencing. Genomic DNA extraction from the blood cell samples was performed with the Qiagen DNeasy Blood Extraction Kit.

This receptor chain uses TRBV11-2 and TRBJ1-6, with no D gene named confidently. The sample was PBMCs. The receptor's source is a male donor in good health and CMV-seronegative. The bases read TGTGCCAGCAGCTTGAAGGAGATACTGCCCCTCCACTTT. This translates into CASSLKEILPLHF.